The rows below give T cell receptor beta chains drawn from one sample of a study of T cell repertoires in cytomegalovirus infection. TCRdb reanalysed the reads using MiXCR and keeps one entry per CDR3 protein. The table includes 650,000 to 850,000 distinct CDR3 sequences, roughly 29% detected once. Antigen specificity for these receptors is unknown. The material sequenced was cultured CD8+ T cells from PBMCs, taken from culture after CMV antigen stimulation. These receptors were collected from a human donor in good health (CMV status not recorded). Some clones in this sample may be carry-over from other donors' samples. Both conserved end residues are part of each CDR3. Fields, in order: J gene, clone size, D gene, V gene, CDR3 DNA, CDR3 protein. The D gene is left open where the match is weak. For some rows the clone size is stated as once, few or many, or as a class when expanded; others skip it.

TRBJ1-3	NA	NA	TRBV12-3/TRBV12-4	TGTGTCAGCACCCCTTCGGGGGGCGCGCGAAACACCATATATTTT	CVSTPSGGARNTIYF
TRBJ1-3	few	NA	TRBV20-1	TGCAGTGCTAGAGATCGCGGCAGGAGATCTTTGAAAGGAAACACCATATATTTT	CSARDRGRRSLKGNTIYF
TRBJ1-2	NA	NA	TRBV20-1	TGCAGTGCTCCTAACATGAACTATGGCTACACCTTC	CSAPNMNYGYTF
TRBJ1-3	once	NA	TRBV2	TGTGCCAGCACCTCGCGACCCTCTGGAAACACCATATATTTT	CASTSRPSGNTIYF
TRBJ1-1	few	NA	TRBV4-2	TGTGCCAGCAGCCAAGGTTATTTGAACACTGAAGCTTTCTTT	CASSQGYLNTEAFF
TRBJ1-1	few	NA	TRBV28	TGTGCCAGCAGTTTCAGGGCAGCCACTGAAGCTTTCTTT	CASSFRAATEAFF
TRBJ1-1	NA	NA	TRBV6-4	TGTGCCAGCAGTGAAGGCCCGGGCACTGAAGCTTTCTTT	CASSEGPGTEAFF
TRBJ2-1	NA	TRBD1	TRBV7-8	TGTGCCAGCAGCTTCTCCGGGACAGGGAGTAATGAGCAGTTCTTC	CASSFSGTGSNEQFF
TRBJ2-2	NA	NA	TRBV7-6	TGTGCCAGCAGCTTGGGGCCGCCCCCAGCCACCGGGGAGCTGTTTTTT	CASSLGPPPATGELFF
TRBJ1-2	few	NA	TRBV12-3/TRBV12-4	TGTGCCAGCAGTGAGCGGGGGAACTATGGCTACACCTTC	CASSERGNYGYTF
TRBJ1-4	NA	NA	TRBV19	TGTGCCAGTAGCTTTCTGGGGAATGAAAAACTGTTTTTT	CASSFLGNEKLFF
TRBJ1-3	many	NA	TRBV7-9	TGTGCCAGCAGCGGTTCTGTTACAGGGTTCTCTGGAAACACCATATATTTT	CASSGSVTGFSGNTIYF
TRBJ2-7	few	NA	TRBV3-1	TGTGCCAGCAGCCAAGATCCACGCTCCATCTTTTACGAGCAGTACTTC	CASSQDPRSIFYEQYF
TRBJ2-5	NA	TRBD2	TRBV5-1	TGCGCCAGCAGCTTTCCGGGGGGGATCGAAGAGACCCAGTACTTC	CASSFPGGIEETQYF
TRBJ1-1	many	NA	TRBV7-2	TGTGCCAGCAGCTTAGCGGGCAGCTGGAACACTGAAGCTTTCTTT	CASSLAGSWNTEAFF
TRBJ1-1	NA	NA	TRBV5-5	TGTGCCAGCTACCCGGGACATATGAACACTGAAGCTTTCTTT	CASYPGHMNTEAFF
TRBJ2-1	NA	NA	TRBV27	TGTGCCAGCAGCCGCCGGGGGCCGAATGAGCAGTTCTTC	CASSRRGPNEQFF
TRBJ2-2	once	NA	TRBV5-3	TGTGCCAGCAGACAGACTGTTACCGGGGAGCTGTTTTTT	CASRQTVTGELFF
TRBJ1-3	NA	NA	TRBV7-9	TGTGCCAGCAGCCCCCCGACAGGAACCTCTGGAAACACCATATATTTT	CASSPPTGTSGNTIYF
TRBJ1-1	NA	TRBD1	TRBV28	TGTGCCAGCTGGGGACAGGGGGCGGACACTGAAGCTTTCTTT	CASWGQGADTEAFF
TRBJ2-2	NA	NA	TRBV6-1	TGTGCCAGCAGTGAACGGAACAGGGTTTATTCGGGCACCGGGGAGCTGTTTTTT	CASSERNRVYSGTGELFF
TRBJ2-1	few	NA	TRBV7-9	TGTGCCAGCAGCCCCGGAAACATACTAGTGAATGAGCAGTTCTTC	CASSPGNILVNEQFF
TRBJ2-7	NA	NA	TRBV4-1	TGCGCCAGCAGCCAAGAGAACAGGGTGAGCTCCTACGAGCAGTACTTC	CASSQENRVSSYEQYF
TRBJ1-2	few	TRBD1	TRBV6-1	TGTGCCAGCAGTGAAAGGACAGGGGCAGGCGGCTACACCTTC	CASSERTGAGGYTF
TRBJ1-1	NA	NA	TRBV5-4	TGTGCCAGCACCGGGGGGGAGGGCACTGAAGCTTTCTTT	CASTGGEGTEAFF
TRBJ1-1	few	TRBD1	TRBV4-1	TGCGCCAGCAGCCCGACAGGGGGCCGAGGCACTGAAGCTTTCTTT	CASSPTGGRGTEAFF
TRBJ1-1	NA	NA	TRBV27	TGTGCCAGCAGTTTAGGCAGGGAAACTGAAGCTTTCTTT	CASSLGRETEAFF
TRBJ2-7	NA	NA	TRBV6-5	TGTGCCAGCAGTCAAGTAGTGGGCTACGAGCAGTACTTC	CASSQVVGYEQYF
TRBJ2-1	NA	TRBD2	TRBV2	TGTGCCAGCAGTGAAGCGCTCCGACTAGCGGGCTCCTACAATGAGCAGTTCTTC	CASSEALRLAGSYNEQFF
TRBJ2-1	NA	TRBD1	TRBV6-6	TGTGCCAGCAGTTACTCGAGGGGGCGCATAGAGCAGTTCTTC	CASSYSRGRIEQFF
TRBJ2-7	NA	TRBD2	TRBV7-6	TGTGCCAGCAGCTTAGAAGCAGCGGGGACTACCTACGAGCAGTACTTC	CASSLEAAGTTYEQYF
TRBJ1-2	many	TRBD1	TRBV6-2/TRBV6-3	TGTGCCAGCAGTTATCCGGGACAGAACTATGGCTACACCTTC	CASSYPGQNYGYTF
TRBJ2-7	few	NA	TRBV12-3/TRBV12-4	TGTGCCAGCAGTTTAGCGCCAAGGGAAGAGCAGTACTTC	CASSLAPREEQYF
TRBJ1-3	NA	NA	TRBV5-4	TGTGCCAGCAGCTTGGAAGTCGGCAAGGTCTCTGGAAACACCATATATTTT	CASSLEVGKVSGNTIYF
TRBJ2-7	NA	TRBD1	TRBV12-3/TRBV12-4	TGTGCCAGCAGTCCGGACAGGGAAGGTTACAAGCAGTACTTC	CASSPDREGYKQYF
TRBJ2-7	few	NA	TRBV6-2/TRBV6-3	TGTGCCAGCAGTCGTGACGACTACGAGCAGTACTTC	CASSRDDYEQYF
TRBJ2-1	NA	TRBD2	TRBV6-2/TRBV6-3	TGTGCCAGCGCTACTAGCGGACCTTACAATGAGCAGTTCTTC	CASATSGPYNEQFF
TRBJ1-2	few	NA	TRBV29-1	TGCAGCGTTGAAGAGGGTTCGGGCTACACCTTC	CSVEEGSGYTF
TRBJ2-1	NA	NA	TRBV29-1	TGCAGTTTCCCCCGGGGAAATCCCAATGAGCAGTTCTTC	CSFPRGNPNEQFF
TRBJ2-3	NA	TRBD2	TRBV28	TGTGCCAGCAGGTCACTCTCCATACTAGCGGGGAGTACAGATACGCAGTATTTT	CASRSLSILAGSTDTQYF
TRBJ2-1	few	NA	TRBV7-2	TGTGCCAGCAGCACAGGGATCAATTACAATGAGCAGTTCTTC	CASSTGINYNEQFF
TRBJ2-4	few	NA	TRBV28	TGTGCCAGCAGTTTACACAGGGAAATAGCCAAAAACATTCAGTACTTC	CASSLHREIAKNIQYF
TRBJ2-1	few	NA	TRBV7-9	TGTGCCAGCAGCAAAACGTCCAATGAGCAGTTCTTC	CASSKTSNEQFF
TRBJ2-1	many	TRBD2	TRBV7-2	TGTGCCAGCACCTTCCAGGGCGGGAGCTCCTACAATGAGCAGTTCTTC	CASTFQGGSSYNEQFF
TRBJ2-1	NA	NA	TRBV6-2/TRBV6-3	TGTGCCAGCAGCTTTTACGAAACAGACGAGCAGTTCTTC	CASSFYETDEQFF
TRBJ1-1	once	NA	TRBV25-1	TGTGCCAGCAGAGCAATAAAGGTCTCTGAAGCTTTCTTT	CASRAIKVSEAFF